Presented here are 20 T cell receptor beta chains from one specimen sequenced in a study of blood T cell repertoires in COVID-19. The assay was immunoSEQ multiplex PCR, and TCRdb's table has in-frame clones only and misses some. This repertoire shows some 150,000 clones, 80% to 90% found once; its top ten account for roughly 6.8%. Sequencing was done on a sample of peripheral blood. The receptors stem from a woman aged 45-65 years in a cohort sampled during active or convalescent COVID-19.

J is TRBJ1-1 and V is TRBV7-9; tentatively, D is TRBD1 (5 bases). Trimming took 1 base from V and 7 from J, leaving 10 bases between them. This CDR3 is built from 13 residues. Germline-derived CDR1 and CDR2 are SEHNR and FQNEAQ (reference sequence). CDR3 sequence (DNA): TGTGCCAGCAGCTTAGTGGGGGGAGTTGAAGCTTTCTTT. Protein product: CASSLVGGVEAFF.

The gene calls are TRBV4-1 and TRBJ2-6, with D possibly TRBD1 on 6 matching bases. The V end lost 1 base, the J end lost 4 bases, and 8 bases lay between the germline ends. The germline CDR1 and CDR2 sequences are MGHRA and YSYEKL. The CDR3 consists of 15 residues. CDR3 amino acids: CASSQAGTGANVLTF. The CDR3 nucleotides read TGCGCCAGCAGCCAAGCCGGGACAGGGGCCAACGTCCTGACTTTC.

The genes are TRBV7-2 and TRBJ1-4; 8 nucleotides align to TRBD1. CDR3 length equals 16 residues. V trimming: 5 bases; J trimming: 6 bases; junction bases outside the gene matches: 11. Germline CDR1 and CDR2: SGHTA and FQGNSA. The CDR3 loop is CASSLNPGTGHEKLFF. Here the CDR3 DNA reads TGTGCCAGCAGCCTCAACCCGGGGACAGGACATGAAAAACTGTTTTTT.

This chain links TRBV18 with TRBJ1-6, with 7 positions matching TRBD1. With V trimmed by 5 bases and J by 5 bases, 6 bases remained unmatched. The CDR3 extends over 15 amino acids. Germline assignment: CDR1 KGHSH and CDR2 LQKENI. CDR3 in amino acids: CASSSTQGDNSPLHF. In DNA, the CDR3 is TGTGCCAGCTCATCAACGCAGGGGGATAATTCACCCCTCCACTTT.

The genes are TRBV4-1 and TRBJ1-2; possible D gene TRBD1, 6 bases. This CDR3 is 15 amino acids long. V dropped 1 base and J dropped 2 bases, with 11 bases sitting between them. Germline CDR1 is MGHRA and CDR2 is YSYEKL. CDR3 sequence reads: CASSQATGLNYGYTF. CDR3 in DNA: TGCGCCAGCAGCCAAGCCACAGGGCTGAACTATGGCTACACCTTC.

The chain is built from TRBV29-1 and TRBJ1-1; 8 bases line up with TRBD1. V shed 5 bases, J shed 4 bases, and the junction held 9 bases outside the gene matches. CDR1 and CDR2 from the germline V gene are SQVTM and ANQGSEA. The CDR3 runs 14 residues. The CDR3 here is CSVKQGGLGTEAFF. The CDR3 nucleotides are TGCAGCGTTAAACAGGGGGGCCTTGGCACTGAAGCTTTCTTT. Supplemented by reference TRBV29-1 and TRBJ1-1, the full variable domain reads SAVISQKPSRDICQRGTSLTIQCQVDSQVTMMFWYRQQPGQSLTLIATANQGSEATYESGFVIDKFPISRPNLTFSTLTVSNMSPEDSSIYLCSVKQGGLGTEAFFGQGTRLTVV.

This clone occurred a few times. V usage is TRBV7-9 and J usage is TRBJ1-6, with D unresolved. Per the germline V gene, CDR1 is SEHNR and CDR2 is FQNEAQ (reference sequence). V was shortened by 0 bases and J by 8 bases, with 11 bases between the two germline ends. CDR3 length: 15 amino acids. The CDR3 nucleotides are TGTGCCAGCAGCTTAGCCAGCGGGCGGTATTCACCCCTCCACTTT. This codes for CASSLASGRYSPLHF. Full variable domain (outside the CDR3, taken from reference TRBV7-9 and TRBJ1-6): DTGVSQNPRHKITKRGQNVTFRCDPISEHNRLYWYRQTLGQGPEFLTYFQNEAQLEKSRLLSDRFSAERPKGSFSTLEIQRTEQGDSAMYLCASSLASGRYSPLHFGNGTRLTVT.

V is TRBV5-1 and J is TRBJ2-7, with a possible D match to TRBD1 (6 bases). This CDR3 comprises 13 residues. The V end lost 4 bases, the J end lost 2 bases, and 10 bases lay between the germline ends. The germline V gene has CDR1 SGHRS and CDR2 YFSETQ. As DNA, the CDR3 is TGCGCCAGCAGCCCTGGACAGCCCTACGAGCAGTACTTC. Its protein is CASSPGQPYEQYF.

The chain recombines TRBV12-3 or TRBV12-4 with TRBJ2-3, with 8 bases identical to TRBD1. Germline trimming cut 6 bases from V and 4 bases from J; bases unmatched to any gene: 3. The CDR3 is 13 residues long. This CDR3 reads CASSDRGSDTQYF. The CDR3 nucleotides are TGTGCCAGCAGCGACAGGGGATCAGATACGCAGTATTTT.

Here the CDR3 reads CASSHSGESYTF. For the CDR3, the DNA is TGTGCCAGCAGCCATTCAGGGGAGAGCTACACCTTC. The V gene is TRBV3-1 (or the pseudogene TRBV3-2), the J gene TRBJ1-2; possibly TRBD1 for D (6 bases). CDR1 is LGHDT, CDR2 YNNKEL, per germline (reference sequence). The CDR3 has 12 amino acids. V lost 3 bases, J lost 9 bases, and 11 bases lay in between.

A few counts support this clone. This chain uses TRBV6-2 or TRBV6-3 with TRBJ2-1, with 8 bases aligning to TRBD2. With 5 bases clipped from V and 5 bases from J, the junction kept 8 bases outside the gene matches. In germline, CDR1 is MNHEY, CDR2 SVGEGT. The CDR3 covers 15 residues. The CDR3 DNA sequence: TGTGCCAGCAGTCGCCGGACTAGCCTAAACAATGAGCAGTTCTTC. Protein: CASSRRTSLNNEQFF.

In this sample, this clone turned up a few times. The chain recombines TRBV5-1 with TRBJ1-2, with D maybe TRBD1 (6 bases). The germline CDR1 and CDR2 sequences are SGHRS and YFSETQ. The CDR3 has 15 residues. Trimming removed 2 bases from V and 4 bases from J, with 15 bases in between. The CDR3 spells CASSFTKDRFYGYTF. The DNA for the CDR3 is TGCGCCAGCAGCTTTACCAAGGACAGATTCTATGGCTACACCTTC.

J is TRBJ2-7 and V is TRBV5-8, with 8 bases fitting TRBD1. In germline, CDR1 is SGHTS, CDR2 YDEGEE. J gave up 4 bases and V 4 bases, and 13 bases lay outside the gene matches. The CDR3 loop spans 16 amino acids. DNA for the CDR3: TGTGCCAGCAGCCAAAAATACCGGGACAGGCTATACGAGCAGTACTTC. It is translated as CASSQKYRDRLYEQYF.

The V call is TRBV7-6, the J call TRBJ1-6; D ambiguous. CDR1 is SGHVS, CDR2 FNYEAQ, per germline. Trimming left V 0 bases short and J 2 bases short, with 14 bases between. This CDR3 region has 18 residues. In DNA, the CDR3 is TGTGCCAGCAGCTTAGCGCTGGGAGGCCAAACCTATAATTCACCCCTCCACTTT. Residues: CASSLALGGQTYNSPLHF.

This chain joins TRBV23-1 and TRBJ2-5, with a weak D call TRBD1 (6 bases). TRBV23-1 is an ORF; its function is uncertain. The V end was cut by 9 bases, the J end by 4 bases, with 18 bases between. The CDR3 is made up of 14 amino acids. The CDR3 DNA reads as TGCGCCAGTAGCACGCAAGGGGGTTTAGAGACCCAGTACTTC. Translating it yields CASSTQGGLETQYF.

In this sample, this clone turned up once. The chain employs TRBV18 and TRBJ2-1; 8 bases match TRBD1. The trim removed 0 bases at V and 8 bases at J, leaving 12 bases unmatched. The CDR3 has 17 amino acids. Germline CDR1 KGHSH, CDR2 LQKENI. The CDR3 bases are TGTGCCAGCTCACCACCCACCGGGACAGGACCTATCCATGAGCAGTTCTTC. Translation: CASSPPTGTGPIHEQFF.

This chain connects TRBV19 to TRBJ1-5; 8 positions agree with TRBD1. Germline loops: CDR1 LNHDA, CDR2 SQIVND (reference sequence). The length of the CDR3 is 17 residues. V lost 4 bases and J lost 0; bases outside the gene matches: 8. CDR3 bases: TGTGCCAGTAGTAAACTTGACAGGGGCTATAGCAATCAGCCCCAGCATTTT. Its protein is CASSKLDRGYSNQPQHF.

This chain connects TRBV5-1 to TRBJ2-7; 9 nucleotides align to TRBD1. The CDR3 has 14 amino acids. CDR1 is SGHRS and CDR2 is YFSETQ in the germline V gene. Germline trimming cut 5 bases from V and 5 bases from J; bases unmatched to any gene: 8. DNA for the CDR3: TGCGCCAGCAGTCGCCCGGGACAGGGAAACGAGCAGTACTTC. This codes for CASSRPGQGNEQYF.

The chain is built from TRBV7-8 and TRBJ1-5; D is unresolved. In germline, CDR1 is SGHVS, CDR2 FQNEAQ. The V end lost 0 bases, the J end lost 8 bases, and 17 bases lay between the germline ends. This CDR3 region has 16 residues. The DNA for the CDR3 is TGTGCCAGCAGCTTAGCGAATCTTGGGAGAAGGGAGCCCCAGCATTTT. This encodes CASSLANLGRREPQHF.

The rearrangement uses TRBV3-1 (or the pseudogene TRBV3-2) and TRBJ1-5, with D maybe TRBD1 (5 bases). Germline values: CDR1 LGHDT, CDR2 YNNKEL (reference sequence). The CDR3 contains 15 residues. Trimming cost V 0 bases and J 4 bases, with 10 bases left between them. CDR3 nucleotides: TGTGCCAGCAGCCAAGACGCCGGGGGAAATCAGCCCCAGCATTTT. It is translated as CASSQDAGGNQPQHF.